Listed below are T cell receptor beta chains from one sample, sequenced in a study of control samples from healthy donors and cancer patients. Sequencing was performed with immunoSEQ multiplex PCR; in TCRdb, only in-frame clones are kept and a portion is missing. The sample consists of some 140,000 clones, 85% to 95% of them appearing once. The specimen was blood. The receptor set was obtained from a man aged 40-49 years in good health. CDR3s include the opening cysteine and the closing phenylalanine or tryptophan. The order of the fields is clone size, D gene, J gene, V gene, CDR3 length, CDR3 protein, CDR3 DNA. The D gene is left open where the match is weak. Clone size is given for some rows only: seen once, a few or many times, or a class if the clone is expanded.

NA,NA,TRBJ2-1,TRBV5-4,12,CASNGLSDEQFF,TGTGCCAGCAACGGTTTATCCGATGAGCAGTTCTTC
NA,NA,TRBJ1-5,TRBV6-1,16,CASSETATDSNQPQHF,TGTGCCAGCAGTGAAACCGCGACGGATAGCAATCAGCCCCAGCATTTT
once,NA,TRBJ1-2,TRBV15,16,CATSREVNGWNYGYTF,TGTGCCACCAGCAGAGAAGTCAACGGGTGGAACTATGGCTACACCTTC
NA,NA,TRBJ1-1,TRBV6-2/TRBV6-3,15,CASSGTGHPPGEAFF,TGTGCCAGCAGCGGTACAGGGCATCCCCCGGGCGAAGCTTTCTTT
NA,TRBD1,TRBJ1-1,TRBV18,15,CASEGLQGWDTEAFF,TGTGCCAGCGAAGGTCTACAGGGGTGGGACACTGAAGCTTTCTTT
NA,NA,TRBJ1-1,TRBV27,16,CASSLLRQSMNTEAFF,TGTGCCAGCAGTTTACTACGACAGAGTATGAACACTGAAGCTTTCTTT
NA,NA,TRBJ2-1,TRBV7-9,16,CASSSSTAASYNEQFF,TGTGCCAGCAGCTCTAGTACCGCGGCCTCCTACAATGAGCAGTTCTTC
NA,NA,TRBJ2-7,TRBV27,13,CASSLSSPYEQYF,TGTGCCAGCAGTTTATCGTCCCCCTACGAGCAGTACTTC
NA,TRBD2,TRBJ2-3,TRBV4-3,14,CASSPRGGQDTQYF,TGCGCCAGCAGCCCACGGGGGGGCCAAGATACGCAGTATTTT
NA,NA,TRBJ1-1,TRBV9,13,CASSRDWNTEAFF,TGTGCCAGCAGTCGGGACTGGAACACTGAAGCTTTCTTT
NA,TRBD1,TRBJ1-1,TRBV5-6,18,CASSLFSGARGMNTEAFF,TGTGCCAGCAGCTTGTTCTCAGGTGCCAGGGGGATGAACACTGAAGCTTTCTTT
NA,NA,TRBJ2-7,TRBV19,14,CASSIDPVSYEQYF,TGTGCCAGTAGTATAGACCCAGTCTCCTACGAGCAGTACTTC
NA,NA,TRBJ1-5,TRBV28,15,CASSFGGGGVQPQHF,TGTGCCAGCAGTTTTGGGGGTGGAGGGGTTCAGCCCCAGCATTTT
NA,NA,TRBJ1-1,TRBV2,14,CASSEVAGNTEAFF,TGTGCCAGCAGTGAAGTTGCAGGGAACACTGAAGCTTTCTTT
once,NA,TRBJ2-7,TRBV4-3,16,CASSQEFSVSSYEQYF,TGCGCCAGCAGCCAAGAGTTCTCAGTGAGCTCCTACGAGCAGTACTTC
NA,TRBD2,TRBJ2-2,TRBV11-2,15,CASSPGLASTGELFF,TGTGCCAGCAGCCCCGGACTAGCTTCTACCGGGGAGCTGTTTTTT
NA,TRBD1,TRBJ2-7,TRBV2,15,CASREQGARNYEQYF,TGTGCCAGCAGGGAACAGGGGGCCCGAAACTACGAGCAGTACTTC
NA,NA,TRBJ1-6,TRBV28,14,CASSFRAFNSPLHF,TGTGCCAGCAGTTTTCGGGCGTTTAATTCACCCCTCCACTTT
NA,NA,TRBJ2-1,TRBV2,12,CASSDRDNEQFF,TGTGCCAGCAGTGACAGGGACAATGAGCAGTTCTTC
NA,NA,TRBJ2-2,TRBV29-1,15,CSVDWGGQHTGELFF,TGCAGCGTCGATTGGGGAGGACAACACACCGGGGAGCTGTTTTTT
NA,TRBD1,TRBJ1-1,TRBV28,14,CASRGDRSSGAAFF,TGTGCCAGCAGGGGGGACAGGTCTTCAGGTGCCGCTTTCTTT
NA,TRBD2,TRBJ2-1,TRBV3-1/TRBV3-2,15,CASSLSGGPYNEQFF,TGTGCCAGCAGCCTTAGCGGGGGCCCCTACAATGAGCAGTTCTTC
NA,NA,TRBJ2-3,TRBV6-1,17,CASSEAPAGPRTDTQYF,TGTGCCAGCAGTGAAGCGCCTGCGGGGCCTCGCACAGATACGCAGTATTTT
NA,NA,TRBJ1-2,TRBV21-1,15,CASTLGDRDAYGYTF,TGTGCCAGCACCCTAGGGGACAGGGATGCCTATGGCTACACCTTC
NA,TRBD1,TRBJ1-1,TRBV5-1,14,CASSMGQVNTEAFF,TGCGCCAGCAGCATGGGACAGGTGAACACTGAAGCTTTCTTT
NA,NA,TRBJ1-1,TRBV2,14,CASSENTMNTEAFF,TGTGCCAGCAGTGAAAACACCATGAACACTGAAGCTTTCTTT
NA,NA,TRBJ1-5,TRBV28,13,CASSLVQNQPQHF,TGTGCCAGCAGTTTGGTACAGAATCAGCCCCAGCATTTT
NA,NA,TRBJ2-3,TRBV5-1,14,CASSRRDGSDTQYF,TGCGCCAGCAGCAGGAGGGACGGTTCAGATACGCAGTATTTT
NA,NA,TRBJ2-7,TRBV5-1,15,CASSLDSRQTYEQYF,TGCGCCAGCAGCTTGGATTCGCGGCAGACCTACGAGCAGTACTTC
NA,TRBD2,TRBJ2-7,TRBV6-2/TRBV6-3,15,CASSSRLAGGYEQYF,TGTGCCAGCAGTTCCAGACTAGCGGGGGGCTACGAGCAGTACTTC
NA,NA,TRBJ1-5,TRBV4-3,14,CASSPDISEQPQHF,TGCGCCAGCAGCCCGGACATCAGTGAGCAGCCCCAGCATTTT
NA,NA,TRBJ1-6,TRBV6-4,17,CASPPPAGLSYNSPLHF,TGTGCCAGCCCCCCGCCGGCAGGTCTCTCCTATAATTCACCCCTCCACTTT
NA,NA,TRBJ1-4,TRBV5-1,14,CASSLGATNEKLFF,TGCGCCAGCAGCTTGGGGGCAACTAATGAAAAACTGTTTTTT
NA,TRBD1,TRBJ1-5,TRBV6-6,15,CASRYTGAPNQPQHF,TGTGCCAGCAGGTATACAGGGGCTCCCAATCAGCCCCAGCATTTT
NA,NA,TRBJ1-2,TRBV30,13,CAWSAEGRNGYTF,TGTGCCTGGAGTGCGGAGGGACGGAATGGCTACACCTTC
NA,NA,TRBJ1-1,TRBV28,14,CASSLRTQELEAFF,TGTGCCAGCAGTTTACGGACACAGGAGCTCGAAGCTTTCTTT
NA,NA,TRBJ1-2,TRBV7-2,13,CASSFAGNYGYTF,TGTGCCAGCAGCTTTGCCGGGAACTATGGCTACACCTTC
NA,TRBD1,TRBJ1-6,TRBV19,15,CASSDRDRGLSPLHF,TGTGCCAGTAGTGACCGGGACAGGGGGCTTTCACCCCTCCACTTT
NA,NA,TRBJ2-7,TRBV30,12,CAWSPDTYEQYF,TGTGCCTGGAGTCCTGACACCTACGAGCAGTACTTC
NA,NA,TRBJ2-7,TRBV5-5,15,CASSPRLALPYEQYF,TGTGCCAGCAGCCCTAGGCTGGCCTTACCCTACGAGCAGTACTTC